Each of the 19 T cell receptor beta chains below was sequenced from the same sample in a study of OX40 agonist ivuxolimab in advanced cancers. Sequencing was performed with immunoSEQ multiplex PCR; in TCRdb, only in-frame clones are kept and a portion is missing. The profile shows roughly 62,000 clones, around 84% of them singletons. The specimen comprised CD4+ or CD8+ T cells sorted from blood, sampled in a trial of the OX40 agonist ivuxolimab. These receptors all stem from an adult with an advanced solid tumor such as melanoma, head and neck, liver or kidney cancer.

The chain joins TRBV5-1 to TRBJ2-1; tentative D call: TRBD2 (6 bases). Germline assignment: CDR1 SGHRS and CDR2 YFSETQ. Trimming removed 0 bases at V and 9 bases at J, with 22 bases between. The CDR3 runs to 17 residues. The CDR3 bases are TGCGCCAGCAGCTTGGACGTGGGGCTAGGCGGGGCCACTGAGCAGTTCTTC. Protein sequence: CASSLDVGLGGATEQFF.

The chain combines TRBV5-6 with TRBJ2-3; TRBD2 matches 10 bases. V dropped 5 bases and J dropped 4; count of bases not matched to a gene: 10. The germline gives CDR1 SGHDT, CDR2 YYEEEE. The CDR3 has 16 amino acids. The chain's CDR3 is CASSSGVLAGPDTQYF. The CDR3 DNA reads as TGTGCCAGCAGTTCTGGAGTACTAGCGGGACCAGATACGCAGTATTTT.

The genes are TRBV5-1 and TRBJ2-3; D gene ambiguous. Trimming removed 1 base from V and 0 bases from J, with 6 bases in between. The CDR3 totals 14 residues. In germline, CDR1 is SGHRS, CDR2 YFSETQ. CDR3 protein: CASSLSYSTDTQYF. The CDR3 nucleotides are TGCGCCAGCAGCTTGTCGTATAGCACAGATACGCAGTATTTT.

The genes are TRBV9 and TRBJ2-3, with a weak D call TRBD2 (7 bases). The CDR3 spans 16 residues. Germline CDR1 is SGDLS and CDR2 is YYNGEE. V was shortened by 2 bases and J by 2 bases, with 15 bases between the two germline ends. CDR3 in amino acids: CASSVLGGAYTDTQYF. CDR3 sequence (DNA): TGTGCCAGCAGCGTTCTGGGGGGGGCCTACACAGATACGCAGTATTTT.

The V call is TRBV7-9, the J call TRBJ2-5; 11 bases align to TRBD1. The CDR3 runs to 15 residues. Germline CDR1 SEHNR, CDR2 FQNEAQ (reference sequence). The junction had 7 bases not matched to a gene; V was cut back by 5 bases and J by 5 bases. The CDR3 is CASSLWTGGMETQYF. DNA for the CDR3: TGTGCCAGCAGCCTGTGGACAGGGGGCATGGAGACCCAGTACTTC.

V usage is TRBV5-1 and J usage is TRBJ2-7, with 7 bases aligning to TRBD1. Trimming cost V 1 base and J 7 bases; bases outside gene matches: 5. CDR1 is SGHRS, CDR2 YFSETQ, per germline. CDR3 length equals 13 residues. The CDR3 loop is CASSLPGGGEQYF. CDR3 DNA: TGCGCCAGCAGCTTGCCAGGGGGTGGGGAGCAGTACTTC.

This sequence joins TRBV30 and TRBJ2-7; 10 bases are a match to TRBD1. CDR3 length: 14 residues. Germline V lookup: CDR1 GTSNPN, CDR2 SVGIG (reference sequence). V was clipped by 4 bases and J by 1 base; unmatched bases: 4. The CDR3 nucleotides are TGTGCCTGGATTCGGACAGGGGGGTCCTACGAGCAGTACTTC. Encoded protein: CAWIRTGGSYEQYF.

The J gene is TRBJ2-3, the V gene TRBV27; maybe TRBD1 (5 bases). The CDR3 is made up of 19 amino acids. V dropped 6 bases and J dropped 0 bases, with 25 bases sitting between them. The germline V gene has CDR1 MNHEY and CDR2 SMNVEV (reference sequence). This chain's CDR3 is CASSPTGFWGPSSTDTQYF. CDR3 sequence (DNA): TGTGCCAGCAGCCCGACGGGCTTCTGGGGCCCGTCTAGCACAGATACGCAGTATTTT.

The chain combines TRBV29-1 with TRBJ1-6; tentatively, D is TRBD1 (6 bases). V was trimmed by 1 base and J by 4 bases, leaving 11 bases between them. The germline CDR1 and CDR2 sequences are SQVTM and ANQGSEA. The CDR3 runs 15 residues. The chain's CDR3 is CSVEAGAPYNSPLHF. DNA of the CDR3: TGCAGCGTTGAAGCAGGGGCACCATATAATTCACCCCTCCACTTT.

CDR3 residues: CASSEIPSFNQPQHF. CDR3 DNA: TGTGCCAGCAGTGAAATCCCCAGTTTCAATCAGCCCCAGCATTTT. The chain joins TRBV6-1 to TRBJ1-5, with D hard to call. The V and J ends lost 2 bases and 3 bases respectively, with 11 bases between them. The CDR3 is 15 amino acids. Per germline, CDR1 MNHNS and CDR2 SASEGT.

J is TRBJ2-7 and V is TRBV10-2; D call uncertain. The germline gives CDR1 WSHSY, CDR2 SAAADI. With 5 bases removed from V and 3 bases from J, the gap between germline ends came to 8 bases. This CDR3 has 12 amino acids. As DNA, the CDR3 is TGCGCCAGCAGTTACAATAGCTACGAGCAGTACTTC. Translating it yields CASSYNSYEQYF.

The J gene is TRBJ1-2, the V gene TRBV7-2; D remains unclear. The germline gives CDR1 SGHTA, CDR2 FQGNSA. The length of the CDR3 is 14 residues. Deletions cut 2 bases from V and 1 base from J, with 8 bases between. CDR3 amino acids: CASSLHGSNYGYTF. The CDR3 DNA is TGTGCCAGCAGCTTACATGGCAGTAACTATGGCTACACCTTC. The full variable domain, rest sourced from reference TRBV7-2 and TRBJ1-2, is GAGVSQSPSNKVTEKGKDVELRCDPISGHTALYWYRQSLGQGLEFLIYFQGNSAPDKSGLPSDRFSAERTGGSVSTLTIQRTQQEDSAVYLCASSLHGSNYGYTFGSGTRLTVV.

V is TRBV9 and J is TRBJ1-4; D gene ambiguous. The length of the CDR3 is 15 residues. The germline V gene encodes CDR1 SGDLS and CDR2 YYNGEE. Trimming cost V 2 bases and J 5 bases, with 13 bases left between them. The CDR3 loop reads CASSVGTARNEKLFF. Here the CDR3 DNA reads TGTGCCAGCAGCGTCGGTACAGCAAGGAATGAAAAACTGTTTTTT.

The chain has TRBV2 and TRBJ1-1; D unclear. The CDR3 is 14 amino acids. Trimming took off 6 bases at V and 1 base at J, with 12 bases between the two ends. The germline V gene has CDR1 SNHLY and CDR2 FYNNEI. For the CDR3, the DNA is TGTGCCAGCAGAATTCGGACGGCGAACACTGAAGCTTTCTTT. Amino acid sequence: CASRIRTANTEAFF. Supplemented by reference TRBV2 and TRBJ1-1, the full variable domain reads EPEVTQTPSHQVTQMGQEVILRCVPISNHLYFYWYRQILGQKVEFLVSFYNNEISEKSEIFDDQFSVERPDGSNFTLKIRSTKLEDSAMYFCASRIRTANTEAFFGQGTRLTVV.

The CDR3 here is CASSVGVRRGPGAGELFF. The CDR3 region has the DNA TGTGCCAGCAGCGTAGGGGTCCGTAGGGGGCCCGGGGCCGGGGAGCTGTTTTTT. The V call is TRBV11-2, the J call TRBJ2-2; 7 nucleotides align to TRBD1. The V gene's germline CDR1 is SGHAT and CDR2 FQNNGV. V was pared by 5 bases and J by 6 bases, with 18 bases of the junction left unmatched. This CDR3 has 18 amino acids.

This chain uses TRBV18 with TRBJ2-7; D is possibly TRBD2 (7 bases). V was trimmed by 1 base and J by 7 bases, leaving 14 bases between them. From germline, CDR1 is KGHSH and CDR2 LQKENI. The CDR3 consists of 14 residues. CDR3 bases: TGTGCCAGCTCACCACGGGAAGGGGGGGATGAGCAGTACTTC. It yields the protein CASSPREGGDEQYF.

The chain couples TRBV27 to TRBJ2-1; weak D call: TRBD1 (5 bases). Trimming took off 5 bases at V and 12 bases at J, with 26 bases between the two ends. From germline, CDR1 is MNHEY and CDR2 SMNVEV (reference sequence). This CDR3 is 16 amino acids long. The DNA for the CDR3 is TGTGCCAGCAGTCCCGGGTTAAGGGGCCCTTTGGAAGTGCAGTTCTTC. Its translation is CASSPGLRGPLEVQFF.

This clone is a singleton in its sample. The chain couples TRBV9 to TRBJ2-3; 13 bases are shared with TRBD2. This CDR3 comprises 16 residues. Germline V lookup: CDR1 SGDLS, CDR2 YYNGEE. V shed 3 bases and J 4 bases; nucleotides not matched to a gene: 5. For the CDR3, the DNA is TGTGCCAGCAGCGACGGACTAGCGGGGGACCCAGATACGCAGTATTTT. Protein product: CASSDGLAGDPDTQYF.

This chain uses TRBV6-7 with TRBJ1-6; D uncertain. TRBV6-7 is recorded as an ORF, its role being uncertain. This CDR3 comprises 17 residues. Trimming pared 7 bases from V and 5 bases from J, leaving 21 bases between. The chain's CDR3 is CASIPLRGPWNNSPLHF. CDR3 nucleotide sequence: TGTGCCAGCATCCCCCTCCGGGGTCCATGGAATAATTCACCCCTCCACTTT.